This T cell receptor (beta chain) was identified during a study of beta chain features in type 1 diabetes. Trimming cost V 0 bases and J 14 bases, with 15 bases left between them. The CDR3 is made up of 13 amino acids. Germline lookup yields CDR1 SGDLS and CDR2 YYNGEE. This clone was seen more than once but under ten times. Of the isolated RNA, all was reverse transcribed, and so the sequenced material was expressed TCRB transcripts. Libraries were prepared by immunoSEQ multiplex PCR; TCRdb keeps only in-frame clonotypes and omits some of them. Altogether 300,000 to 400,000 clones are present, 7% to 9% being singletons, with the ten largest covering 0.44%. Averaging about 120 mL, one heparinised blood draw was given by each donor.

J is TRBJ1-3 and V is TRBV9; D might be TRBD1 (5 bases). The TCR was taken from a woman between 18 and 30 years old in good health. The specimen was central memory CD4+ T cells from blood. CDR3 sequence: CASSVEPGTLVYF. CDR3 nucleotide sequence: TGTGCCAGCAGCGTAGAGCCCGGGACGTTAGTATATTTT.